This T cell receptor (beta chain) is drawn from a study of cytomegalovirus exposure and HLA in healthy donors. About the research overall: For the approximately 410 genotyped donors, about 79% fell within the Caucasian-associated ancestry cluster.

In germline, CDR1 is MDHEN, CDR2 SYDVKM. V was cut by 3 bases and J by 0 bases, with 6 bases left in between. The CDR3 is 14 residues long. Study-level results: A few CMV-associated chains were confirmed in vitro to be specific for CMV antigens. Reportedly, diagnosis of cytomegalovirus status by the classifier showed high specificity and sensitivity. Follow-up analysis later connected one missense variant in DCLRE1C with trimming of TCR beta V- and J-genes.

About this clone: What it binds is not known.

The study ran its PCR with 60 Vbeta and 13 Jbeta primers. The data were produced by immunoSEQ multiplex PCR, yet TCRdb's version contains in-frame clones alone and is incomplete. The sample consists of over 100,000 clones, roughly 70% of them appearing once. V and J are TRBV28 and TRBJ2-4; D gene uncertain. Sequencing was performed on PBMCs. This sequence originates from a young man in good health and CMV-seropositive. CDR3 protein: CASSFGLAKNIQYF. The CDR3, as DNA: TGTGCCAGCAGTTTTGGGCTAGCCAAAAACATTCAGTACTTC.